This T cell receptor beta chain was recorded in a study of CD8+CD57+ T cells in acquired aplastic anemia. Study context: For CD4+ cells, healthy donors had an average of approximately 9.8 million reads.

Whole-study findings and limits: About 27 shared CD8+ CDR3s appeared highly expressed within patients' immunodominant clones. No significant difference in CD8+ Simpson's diversity was found between patients and controls.

This clonotype was seen more than once but under ten times. As yet, its antigen is unknown. This CDR3 has 14 residues. V was shortened by 3 bases and J by 4 bases, with 13 bases between the two germline ends. Germline V gives CDR1 LNHNV, CDR2 YYDKDF (reference sequence). The template used for profiling TCR beta VDJ and CDR3 was genomic DNA. One entry per CDR3 protein, called by TCRdb with MiXCR from the reads. The data hold roughly 200,000 distinct CDR3 sequences, with 60% to 65% observed a single time. Sequencing was carried out using sorted CD4+, CD8+, or CD8+CD57+ T cells (not recorded which) from PBMCs. This receptor was taken from a human donor in good health. The chain links TRBV15 to TRBJ2-7, with D possibly being TRBD1 or TRBD2 (5 bases each). This CDR3 reads CATSRERGGYEQYF. The CDR3 nucleotides are TGTGCCACCAGCAGGGAGAGGGGCGGGTACGAGCAGTACTTC.